The 12 T cell receptor beta chains below come from one sample, sequenced in a study of technical replicates of blood from several donors. TCRdb's table, derived via immunoSEQ multiplex PCR, lists solely in-frame clones and lacks some. Of roughly 90,000 clones listed, 96% were seen once; the top ten hold approximately 0.37%. The sequencing sample was made of T cells isolated from PBMCs. These receptors were collected from a human donor in good health.

V gene TRBV6-5 combines with J gene TRBJ2-2, with a possible D match to TRBD1 (5 bases). The V end lost 10 bases, the J end lost 6 bases, and 18 bases lay between the germline ends. Germline V gene lookup returns CDR1 MNHEY and CDR2 SVGAGI. This CDR3 has 14 amino acids. The CDR3 here is CATRISGSSGELFF. The CDR3 DNA is TGTGCCACCCGAATATCAGGGTCTTCCGGGGAGCTGTTTTTT.

The chain joins TRBV29-1 to TRBJ2-2; 11 bases match TRBD2. The V gene end was trimmed by 6 bases and the J gene end by 5 bases; junction bases not matched to a gene: 8. The CDR3 has 15 residues. Per germline, CDR1 SQVTM and CDR2 ANQGSEA. CDR3 loop: CSVFLAGGTTGELFF. Here the CDR3 DNA reads TGCAGCGTGTTTCTAGCGGGAGGAACAACCGGGGAGCTGTTTTTT.

The genes are TRBV5-1 and TRBJ2-7, with 7 nucleotides matching TRBD2. With 0 bases clipped from V and 3 bases from J, the junction kept 6 bases outside the gene matches. The CDR3 has 15 amino acids. Looked up from germline, CDR1 is SGHRS and CDR2 is YFSETQ. The CDR3 region is CASSLGAGDVYEQYF. In DNA form, the CDR3 reads TGCGCCAGCAGCTTGGGTGCGGGAGATGTCTACGAGCAGTACTTC.

The chain joins TRBV10-3 to TRBJ1-4; a weak D match, TRBD1 (6 bases). The CDR3 length is 15 residues. The V end was cut by 8 bases, the J end by 8 bases, with 21 bases between. Germline lookup yields CDR1 ENHRY and CDR2 SYGVKD. CDR3 in amino acids: CAIGDNLDAEEKLFF. CDR3 bases: TGTGCCATCGGGGACAACCTCGATGCGGAAGAAAAACTGTTTTTT.

The chain links TRBV6-5 to TRBJ2-1, with 10 bases fitting TRBD1. Trimming at V came to 4 bases and at J to 8 bases, leaving 11 bases not matched to a gene. Germline V gene sequence: CDR1 MNHEY, CDR2 SVGAGI. The CDR3 extends over 16 amino acids. The CDR3 DNA reads TGTGCCAGCAGTTCGTATCCGGGACAGGGGATCGATGAGCAGTTCTTC. This encodes CASSSYPGQGIDEQFF.

V gene TRBV28 combines with J gene TRBJ2-5, with 9 positions matching TRBD1. The length of the CDR3 is 14 residues. The V gene's germline CDR1 is MDHEN and CDR2 SYDVKM. V lost 7 bases and J lost 3; bases outside the gene matches: 6. The CDR3 sequence is CASTETGGKETQYF. CDR3 DNA sequence: TGTGCCAGCACCGAGACAGGGGGTAAAGAGACCCAGTACTTC. The full variable domain, its missing parts supplied by reference TRBV28 and TRBJ2-5, is DVKVTQSSRYLVKRTGEKVFLECVQDMDHENMFWYRQDPGLGLRLIYFSYDVKMKEKGDIPEGYSVSREKKERFSLILESASTNQTSMYLCASTETGGKETQYFGPGTRLLVL.

The chain carries TRBV2 and TRBJ2-3; 8 nucleotides line up with TRBD2. V lost 10 bases, J lost 0 bases, and 9 bases stayed unmatched. Germline-derived CDR1 and CDR2 are SNHLY and FYNNEI. This CDR3 is 15 amino acids long. CDR3 region: CAITRLASSTDTQYF. CDR3 DNA sequence: TGTGCCATCACCCGACTAGCGTCTAGCACAGATACGCAGTATTTT.

Only one count was recorded for this clone. The chain combines TRBV7-3 with TRBJ2-7, with a possible D match to TRBD2 (6 bases). The germline V gene encodes CDR1 SGHTA and CDR2 FQGTGA. The length of the CDR3 is 15 residues. V was trimmed by 6 bases and J by 1 base, leaving 16 bases between them. The CDR3, as DNA: TGTGCCAGCAGTCACGCCGGAGGGGATTCCTACGAGCAGTACTTC. Translating it yields CASSHAGGDSYEQYF.

V gene TRBV7-3 combines with J gene TRBJ1-1; D is undetermined. V lost 4 bases and J lost 1, with 7 bases in between. Germline values: CDR1 SGHTA, CDR2 FQGTGA. This CDR3 region has 13 residues. DNA for the CDR3: TGTGCCAGCAGCTCCAGCGAGAACACTGAAGCTTTCTTT. Translating gives CASSSSENTEAFF.

This chain joins TRBV4-3 and TRBJ1-3; D is unclear. The CDR3 loop spans 15 amino acids. In germline, CDR1 is LGHNA, CDR2 YSLEER. Deletions cut 0 bases from V and 4 bases from J, with 10 bases between. The CDR3 sequence: CASSQDRGSGNTIYF. DNA for the CDR3: TGCGCCAGCAGCCAAGATCGCGGCTCAGGAAACACCATATATTTT.

J is TRBJ2-1 and V is TRBV30; 7 bases are a match to TRBD1. The germline CDR1 and CDR2 sequences are GTSNPN and SVGIG (reference sequence). This CDR3 spans 14 amino acids. The ends lost 0 bases at V and 6 bases at J; junction bases unmatched: 5. The CDR3 DNA is TGTGCCTGGAGTGTATACAGGGACAGCAATGAGCAGTTCTTC. It codes for CAWSVYRDSNEQFF. Looking up the rest from reference TRBV30 and TRBJ2-1 gives the full variable domain: SQTIHQWPATLVQPVGSPLSLECTVEGTSNPNLYWYRQAAGRGLQLLFYSVGIGQISSEVPQNLSASRPQDRQFILSSKKLLLSDSGFYLCAWSVYRDSNEQFFGPGTRLTVL.

This chain connects TRBV30 to TRBJ2-7, with 10 bases matching TRBD2. Germline V CDR1 and CDR2: GTSNPN, SVGIG (reference sequence). The CDR3 is made up of 14 amino acids. CDR3 region: CAILTPSGSQEQYF. In DNA, the CDR3 is TGTGCTATCTTAACCCCTAGCGGGAGTCAAGAGCAGTACTTC.